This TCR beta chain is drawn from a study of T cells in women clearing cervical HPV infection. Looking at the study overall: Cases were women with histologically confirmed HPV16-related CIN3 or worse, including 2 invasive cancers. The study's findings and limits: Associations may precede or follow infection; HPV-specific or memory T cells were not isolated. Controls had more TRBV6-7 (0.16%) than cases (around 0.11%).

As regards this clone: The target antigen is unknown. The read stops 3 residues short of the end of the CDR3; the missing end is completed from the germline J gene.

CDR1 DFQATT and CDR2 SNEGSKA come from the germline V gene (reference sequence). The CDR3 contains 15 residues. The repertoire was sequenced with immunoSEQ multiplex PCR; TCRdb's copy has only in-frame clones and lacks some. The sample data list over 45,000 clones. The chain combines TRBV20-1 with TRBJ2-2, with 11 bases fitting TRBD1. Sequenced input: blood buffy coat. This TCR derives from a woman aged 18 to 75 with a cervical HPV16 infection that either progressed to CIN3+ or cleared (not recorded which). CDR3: CSAFPGQGVREKLFF. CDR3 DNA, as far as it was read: TGCAGTGCCTTTCCGGGACAGGGGGTTCGGGAAAAG.